The sequence of this TCR beta chain was determined in a study of shared clonotypes between healthy human individuals. Sequenced by immunoSEQ multiplex PCR; TCRdb stores in-frame clones only, minus some. The data contain millions of clones, roughly 94% of them seen just once; the ten biggest clones take up 0.1% to 0.15%. The CDR3 runs to 19 residues. With 2 bases removed from V and 2 bases from J, the gap between germline ends came to 23 bases. The germline V gene encodes CDR1 MDHEN and CDR2 SYDVKM. Specimen: naive CD4+ T cells sorted from blood. The subset denotes: CD45RA+ positively selected. This sequence originates from a man between 18 and 29 years old in good health. The chain links TRBV28 to TRBJ2-3, with D possibly being TRBD1 or TRBD2 (5 bases each). The DNA of the CDR3 is TGTGCCAGCAGTTTACTCGCAAAACGGGGCAGGCTTAACACAGATACGCAGTATTTT. This translates into CASSLLAKRGRLNTDTQYF.